Listed below are T cell receptor beta chains from one sample, sequenced in a study of T cell responses to AZD1222 COVID-19 vaccine. Data came from immunoSEQ multiplex PCR; TCRdb stores just in-frame clones and leaves some out. The sample contains fewer than 75,000 clones, 85% of which appear only once. The sequencing here drew on peripheral blood, taken on day 0 of AZD1222 vaccination. Receptors originate from an adult in good health. CDR3s include the opening cysteine and the closing phenylalanine or tryptophan. The D gene is left open where the match is weak. Size tells how often a clone was seen (once, few, many) or the class of an expanded clone, and some rows leave it out.

clone_size	v_call	d_call	j_call	cdr3_aa	cdr3_nt
NA	TRBV24-1	NA	TRBJ2-1	CATSAEINRAEQFF	TGTGCCACCAGTGCCGAGATCAACAGGGCTGAGCAGTTCTTC
NA	TRBV4-2	NA	TRBJ2-3	CASSQDQAPRQYF	TGTGCCAGCAGCCAAGATCAGGCCCCTCGGCAGTATTTT
once	TRBV11-2	NA	TRBJ2-7	CASSLGVQSYEQYF	TGTGCCAGCAGCTTAGGGGTTCAAAGCTACGAGCAGTACTTC
NA	TRBV18	NA	TRBJ2-7	CASSPIEGTYEQYF	TGTGCCAGCTCACCAATTGAGGGAACCTACGAGCAGTACTTC
NA	TRBV27	NA	TRBJ2-1	CASSLVGVAGQGHEQFF	TGTGCCAGCAGTTTAGTGGGTGTAGCGGGACAGGGACATGAGCAGTTCTTC
NA	TRBV6-2/TRBV6-3	NA	TRBJ2-7	CASSYFRGTTYEQYF	TGTGCCAGCAGTTACTTCCGAGGGACAACCTACGAGCAGTACTTC
NA	TRBV5-5	NA	TRBJ1-5	CASSLKGNRQPQHF	TGTGCCAGCAGCTTGAAAGGGAACCGTCAGCCCCAGCATTTT
NA	TRBV6-5	NA	TRBJ2-7	CASSPQRGAYEQYF	TGTGCCAGCAGTCCCCAGAGGGGGGCCTACGAGCAGTACTTC
NA	TRBV5-3	NA	TRBJ1-1	CARSFRKLGPNTEAFF	TGTGCCAGAAGCTTCAGGAAGTTGGGCCCGAACACTGAAGCTTTCTTT
NA	TRBV6-1	NA	TRBJ1-6	CASSDGGLYNSPLHF	TGTGCCAGCAGTGACGGGGGGCTCTATAATTCACCCCTCCACTTT
NA	TRBV5-4	TRBD1	TRBJ2-6	CASSLGGTGTGANVLTF	TGTGCCAGCAGCTTGGGTGGGACAGGGACTGGGGCCAACGTCCTGACTTTC
NA	TRBV27	NA	TRBJ2-7	CASSLYGQNEQYF	TGTGCCAGCAGTTTATATGGACAGAACGAGCAGTACTTC
NA	TRBV30	NA	TRBJ1-5	CAWSAGLWQPQHF	TGTGCCTGGAGCGCGGGGTTGTGGCAGCCCCAGCATTTT
NA	TRBV28	NA	TRBJ1-2	CASTLGGGAAEGYTF	TGTGCCAGCACTCTAGGCGGGGGCGCGGCGGAGGGCTACACCTTC
few	TRBV30	NA	TRBJ1-1	CAWATYTEAFF	TGTGCCTGGGCCACCTACACTGAAGCTTTCTTT
once	TRBV9	TRBD2	TRBJ2-1	CASSVGASGNYNEQFF	TGTGCCAGCAGCGTAGGGGCTAGCGGAAACTACAATGAGCAGTTCTTC
NA	TRBV19	NA	TRBJ1-3	CASGQGQTGNTIYF	TGTGCCAGTGGCCAGGGGCAGACTGGAAACACCATATATTTT
once	TRBV3-1/TRBV3-2	NA	TRBJ1-2	CASSQDPRDYGYTF	TGTGCCAGCAGCCAAGACCCCAGAGACTATGGCTACACCTTC
NA	TRBV4-2	TRBD2	TRBJ2-4	CASSTSGGDLKNIQYF	TGTGCCAGCAGCACGAGCGGGGGGGACCTCAAAAACATTCAGTACTTC
NA	TRBV9	NA	TRBJ1-5	CASGGAGSNQPQHF	TGTGCCAGCGGAGGCGCAGGGAGCAATCAGCCCCAGCATTTT
NA	TRBV3-1/TRBV3-2	TRBD1	TRBJ1-2	CASSQEGQNYGYTF	TGTGCCAGCAGCCAAGAGGGACAGAACTATGGCTACACCTTC
NA	TRBV11-2	NA	TRBJ1-2	CASSFPEAIIPYGYTF	TGTGCCAGCAGCTTCCCTGAAGCCATTATCCCGTATGGCTACACCTTC
NA	TRBV4-2	TRBD1	TRBJ1-3	CASGRSDRVADTIYF	TGTGCCAGCGGACGATCTGACAGGGTGGCAGACACCATATATTTT
NA	TRBV30	NA	TRBJ1-2	CAWSVFAGYGYTF	TGTGCCTGGAGTGTATTTGCGGGCTATGGCTACACCTTC
NA	TRBV4-2	NA	TRBJ1-5	CASSQDWGSMEPQHF	TGTGCCAGCAGCCAAGATTGGGGTTCGATGGAGCCCCAGCATTTT
NA	TRBV19	NA	TRBJ2-7	CATRGHTLSYEQYF	TGTGCCACCCGGGGACATACTCTTTCCTACGAGCAGTACTTC
once	TRBV5-6	NA	TRBJ1-5	CASSLSDQPQHF	TGTGCCAGCAGCTTGTCGGATCAGCCCCAGCATTTT
NA	TRBV19	NA	TRBJ1-6	CASSMSSGRYDSPLHF	TGTGCCAGTAGTATGTCGTCAGGGCGATATGATTCACCCCTCCACTTT
NA	TRBV28	TRBD1	TRBJ1-4	CASRLGQGASNEKLFF	TGTGCCAGCAGGTTGGGACAGGGAGCCAGTAATGAAAAACTGTTTTTT
NA	TRBV30	NA	TRBJ1-2	CAWSVRSDRGRYGYTF	TGTGCCTGGAGTGTACGCTCGGATCGGGGGCGATATGGCTACACCTTC
NA	TRBV5-1	NA	TRBJ2-1	CASSLAEASYNEQFF	TGCGCCAGCAGCTTGGCCGAGGCTAGCTACAATGAGCAGTTCTTC
NA	TRBV12-3/TRBV12-4	NA	TRBJ1-2	CASSLGYYGYTF	TGTGCCAGCAGTTTAGGATACTATGGCTACACCTTC
NA	TRBV28	NA	TRBJ2-1	CASRSQDAGSYNEQFF	TGTGCCAGCAGGTCACAGGACGCAGGCTCCTACAATGAGCAGTTCTTC
NA	TRBV19	NA	TRBJ2-7	CASSMLYRGNSYEQYF	TGTGCCAGTAGTATGTTGTATAGGGGGAATTCCTACGAGCAGTACTTC
NA	TRBV14	NA	TRBJ2-4	CASSQVLGVGQNIQYF	TGTGCCAGCAGCCAAGTTTTGGGTGTAGGGCAAAACATTCAGTACTTC
NA	TRBV6-5	TRBD1	TRBJ1-1	CASSYVGQGRTEAFF	TGTGCCAGCAGTTACGTCGGACAGGGAAGGACTGAAGCTTTCTTT
NA	TRBV10-3	NA	TRBJ2-7	CAISWGGSYEQYF	TGTGCCATCAGCTGGGGCGGCTCCTACGAGCAGTACTTC
NA	TRBV2	NA	TRBJ1-6	CASARRTSYNSPLHF	TGTGCCAGCGCGCGACGCACGAGCTATAATTCACCCCTCCACTTT
NA	TRBV5-8	TRBD1	TRBJ1-1	CASSLLGTGSVRLTNTEAFF	TGTGCCAGCAGCTTGTTGGGGACAGGGTCCGTACGACTTACGAACACTGAAGCTTTCTTT
NA	TRBV12-3/TRBV12-4	TRBD1	TRBJ1-2	CAGYRGYLDGYTF	TGTGCCGGATACAGGGGTTATTTGGATGGCTACACCTTC
NA	TRBV5-5	NA	TRBJ1-2	CASSLASGYGYTF	TGTGCCAGCAGCTTGGCCTCGGGCTATGGCTACACCTTC
NA	TRBV12-3/TRBV12-4	NA	TRBJ1-5	CASGAGQPQHF	TGTGCCAGCGGGGCCGGTCAGCCCCAGCATTTT
NA	TRBV7-2	TRBD1	TRBJ1-6	CASSFSGGGGSPLHF	TGTGCCAGCAGCTTCTCAGGGGGAGGGGGTTCACCCCTCCACTTT
NA	TRBV6-5	NA	TRBJ1-6	CASSWSRRGGNSPLHF	TGTGCCAGCAGTTGGTCCCGCAGGGGAGGTAATTCACCCCTCCACTTT
once	TRBV10-3	TRBD1	TRBJ1-5	CAISGPDRGLTNQPQHF	TGTGCCATCAGTGGGCCGGACAGGGGGTTAACAAATCAGCCCCAGCATTTT
NA	TRBV19	TRBD2	TRBJ2-1	CASSISGTAGGNEQFF	TGTGCCAGTAGTATCAGCGGGACGGCTGGGGGCAATGAGCAGTTCTTC
NA	TRBV7-6	TRBD2	TRBJ2-3	CASSLRLAGEADTQYF	TGTGCCAGCAGCTTAAGACTAGCGGGGGAGGCAGATACGCAGTATTTT
NA	TRBV19	NA	TRBJ2-3	CASSITGAADTQYF	TGTGCCAGTAGTATTACGGGGGCCGCAGATACGCAGTATTTT
NA	TRBV5-1	NA	TRBJ2-3	CASSYWGDRDTQYF	TGCGCCAGCAGCTATTGGGGGGACCGAGATACGCAGTATTTT
NA	TRBV3-1/TRBV3-2	NA	TRBJ1-2	CASSQNRGGLYGYTF	TGTGCCAGCAGCCAAAATAGAGGGGGTCTGTATGGCTACACCTTC
NA	TRBV11-2	TRBD1	TRBJ1-2	CASSLTTGTNYGYTF	TGTGCCAGCAGCTTAACGACAGGGACTAACTATGGCTACACCTTC
NA	TRBV28	NA	TRBJ1-5	CASSLPRQRADIPQHF	TGTGCCAGCAGTTTACCCCGACAGAGGGCGGACATTCCCCAGCATTTT
NA	TRBV4-1	NA	TRBJ2-7	CASSQGVTLYEQYF	TGCGCCAGCAGCCAAGGTGTGACACTCTACGAGCAGTACTTC
NA	TRBV5-1	TRBD1	TRBJ1-3	CASSRDSSGNTIYF	TGCGCCAGCTCCCGGGACAGCTCTGGAAACACCATATATTTT
NA	TRBV12-3/TRBV12-4	NA	TRBJ1-5	CASSLQGKPQHF	TGTGCCAGCAGTCTACAGGGAAAGCCCCAGCATTTT
few	TRBV10-3	NA	TRBJ1-4	CAIGAAENEKLFF	TGTGCCATCGGGGCGGCCGAAAATGAAAAACTGTTTTTT
NA	TRBV27	NA	TRBJ1-6	CASRSPTRNSPLHF	TGTGCCAGCAGGTCCCCGACTAGGAATTCACCCCTCCACTTT